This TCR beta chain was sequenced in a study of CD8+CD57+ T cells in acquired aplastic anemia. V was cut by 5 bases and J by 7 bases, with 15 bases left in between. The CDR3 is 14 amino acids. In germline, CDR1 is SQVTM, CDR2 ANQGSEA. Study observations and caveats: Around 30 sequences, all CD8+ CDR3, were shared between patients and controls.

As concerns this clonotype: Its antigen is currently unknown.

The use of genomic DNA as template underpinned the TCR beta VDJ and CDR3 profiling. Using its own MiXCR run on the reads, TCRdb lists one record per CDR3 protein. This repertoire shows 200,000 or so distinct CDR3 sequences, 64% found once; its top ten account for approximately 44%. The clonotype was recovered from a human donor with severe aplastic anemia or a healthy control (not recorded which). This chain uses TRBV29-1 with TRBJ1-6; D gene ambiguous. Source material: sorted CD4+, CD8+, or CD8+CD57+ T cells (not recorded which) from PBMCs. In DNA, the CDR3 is TGCAGCGTTAAGACCCCACTCCCAAATTCACCCCTCCACTTT. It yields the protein CSVKTPLPNSPLHF.